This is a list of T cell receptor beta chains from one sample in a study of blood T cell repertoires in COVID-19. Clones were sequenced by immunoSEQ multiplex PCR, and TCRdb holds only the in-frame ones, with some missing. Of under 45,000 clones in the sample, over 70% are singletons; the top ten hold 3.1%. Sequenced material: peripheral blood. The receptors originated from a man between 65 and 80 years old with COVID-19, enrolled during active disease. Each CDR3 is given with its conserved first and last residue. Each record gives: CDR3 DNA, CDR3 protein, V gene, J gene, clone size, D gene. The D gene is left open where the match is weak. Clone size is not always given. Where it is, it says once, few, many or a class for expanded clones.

TGTGCCAGCAGTCCGACCCTGGACAGGGAGGGTAGCACCATATATTTT	CASSPTLDREGSTIYF	TRBV27	TRBJ1-3	NA	TRBD1
TGTGCCAGCAGCTTAGCCAGGGTGAACACTGAAGCTTTCTTT	CASSLARVNTEAFF	TRBV11-2	TRBJ1-1	NA	NA
TGTGCCAGCTCACCCCGGGGTGCCAGCAGGGGAAACACCATATATTTT	CASSPRGASRGNTIYF	TRBV18	TRBJ1-3	NA	NA
TGCGCCAGCAGCCCAGGACAGGCCCGGGGGCCCCAGCATTTT	CASSPGQARGPQHF	TRBV4-3	TRBJ1-5	medium-sized	TRBD1
TGTGCCAGCAGCCAAGATGGGCACCTTTTCTACGAGCAGTACTTC	CASSQDGHLFYEQYF	TRBV3-1/TRBV3-2	TRBJ2-7	NA	NA
TGCGCCAGCAGCTTGGTGAACAGGGACACAGATACGCAGTATTTT	CASSLVNRDTDTQYF	TRBV5-1	TRBJ2-3	NA	NA
TGTGCCTGGAGTGTACACCAGGAGACCCAGTACTTC	CAWSVHQETQYF	TRBV30	TRBJ2-5	NA	NA
TGTGCCAGCTCACCAAGGGGTCGGAACACTGAAGCTTTCTTT	CASSPRGRNTEAFF	TRBV18	TRBJ1-1	NA	NA
TGCAGCGTTGTGGCGGGAGCTACCTCCGGCGAGCAGTACTTC	CSVVAGATSGEQYF	TRBV29-1	TRBJ2-7	NA	TRBD2
TGCGCCAGCAGCTTGGGGCAGGGGGCAGACGAGCAGTACTTC	CASSLGQGADEQYF	TRBV5-1	TRBJ2-7	NA	TRBD1
TGTGCCAGCAGCTTAGAGGGACAGGGTATGAATCAGCCCCAGCATTTT	CASSLEGQGMNQPQHF	TRBV7-8	TRBJ1-5	NA	TRBD1
TGTGCCAGCAGCCCCAGACAGGACCCAAGCACAGATACGCAGTATTTT	CASSPRQDPSTDTQYF	TRBV5-4	TRBJ2-3	NA	NA
TGTGCCAGTAGTAGAACAGGGGCTCTAGCGGGAGTCTACGAGCAGTACTTC	CASSRTGALAGVYEQYF	TRBV19	TRBJ2-7	NA	TRBD2
TGTGCCAGCAGCTTAGCCAGGGGGAGAGCCTACGAGCAGTACTTC	CASSLARGRAYEQYF	TRBV11-2	TRBJ2-7	NA	TRBD1
TGTGCCAGCAGCGTATCCGGCTCTGGAAACACCATATATTTT	CASSVSGSGNTIYF	TRBV27	TRBJ1-3	NA	NA
TGCGCCAGCAGCTTGGCCCCGGGACAGGCCTACGAGCAGTACTTC	CASSLAPGQAYEQYF	TRBV5-1	TRBJ2-7	NA	TRBD1
TGTGCCAGCAGCGACAGGTATAGCAATCAGCCCCAGCATTTT	CASSDRYSNQPQHF	TRBV6-5	TRBJ1-5	NA	NA
TGTGCCAGCAGTCTGGGGGGAATAAATGAAAAACTGTTTTTT	CASSLGGINEKLFF	TRBV27	TRBJ1-4	NA	NA
TGTGCCTGGAGTAGCGATGGCGGGAGTTCCGGGGAGCTGTTTTTT	CAWSSDGGSSGELFF	TRBV30	TRBJ2-2	NA	TRBD2
TGTGCCAGCTCGGACTTAGGCTATGGCTACACCTTC	CASSDLGYGYTF	TRBV19	TRBJ1-2	few	NA
TGTGCCAGCTCACCAGGGGCTGATAATTCACCCCTCCACTTT	CASSPGADNSPLHF	TRBV18	TRBJ1-6	NA	NA
TGTGCCAGCAGCTTAGCGGGCGTAGGGGCCAACGTCCTGACTTTC	CASSLAGVGANVLTF	TRBV7-8	TRBJ2-6	NA	NA
TGTGCCAGCCGCACCCGGGAGTCTTACGAGCAGTACTTC	CASRTRESYEQYF	TRBV5-4	TRBJ2-7	NA	NA
TGCGCCAGCAGCTTGGGCCTAGGAGATGAGACCCAGTACTTC	CASSLGLGDETQYF	TRBV5-1	TRBJ2-5	NA	NA
TGTGCCAGCAGCTTGGTTAGCGGGAGCTTTGGTACGCAGTATTTT	CASSLVSGSFGTQYF	TRBV7-9	TRBJ2-3	NA	TRBD2
TGTGCCAGCATGGCAGGGGGCCAAGAGACCCAGTACTTC	CASMAGGQETQYF	TRBV6-6	TRBJ2-5	NA	TRBD1
TGCGCCAGCAGCCCCTCACACCGGGACAGTAATCAGCCCCAGCATTTT	CASSPSHRDSNQPQHF	TRBV5-1	TRBJ1-5	NA	TRBD1
TGTGCCATCAGTGGGAGGACAGGGGGCTACGAGCAGTACTTC	CAISGRTGGYEQYF	TRBV10-3	TRBJ2-7	NA	TRBD1
TGTGCCAGCAGCTCACGGACAGGGGGGTTGAATGAGCAGTTCTTC	CASSSRTGGLNEQFF	TRBV7-8	TRBJ2-1	NA	TRBD1
TGTGCCAGCAGCTTACTTACTGGCGACGAGGCCTACGAGCAGTACTTC	CASSLLTGDEAYEQYF	TRBV7-3	TRBJ2-7	NA	NA
TGCAGCGTGGTCACCTTGAGGACCGGGGAGCTGTTTTTT	CSVVTLRTGELFF	TRBV29-1	TRBJ2-2	NA	NA
TGTGCCAGCAGTTTAGTTTCCCGACGGGGGACCTTC	CASSLVSRRGTF	TRBV28	TRBJ1-2	NA	NA
TGTGCCAGCAGCCCCGGTTCACTAGCGGGAAGGGAGACCCAGTACTTC	CASSPGSLAGRETQYF	TRBV5-4	TRBJ2-5	NA	TRBD2
TGTGCCAGTAATGATGGTAGCGGGAGTGTCGGGGAGCTGTTTTTT	CASNDGSGSVGELFF	TRBV19	TRBJ2-2	NA	TRBD2
TGTGCCAGCAGTTACGGTGACAGTAGGTACACCTTC	CASSYGDSRYTF	TRBV6-2/TRBV6-3	TRBJ1-2	few	NA
TGTGCCAGCAGCCAATCTCCCGGGAACTCAGATACGCAGTATTTT	CASSQSPGNSDTQYF	TRBV3-1/TRBV3-2	TRBJ2-3	NA	NA
TGTGCCAGTAGTAAAGGACAGGGTCAGGGAGCAGATACGCAGTATTTT	CASSKGQGQGADTQYF	TRBV19	TRBJ2-3	NA	TRBD1
TGTGCCAGCAGCCCCTGGGGAGACAATGAGCAGTTCTTC	CASSPWGDNEQFF	TRBV7-2	TRBJ2-1	NA	NA
TGTGCCAGCAACGTACAGGGGGATACTGAAGCTTTCTTT	CASNVQGDTEAFF	TRBV3-1/TRBV3-2	TRBJ1-1	NA	TRBD1
TGTGCCACCATACTACAGGGGGCGAGCACAGATACGCAGTATTTT	CATILQGASTDTQYF	TRBV6-5	TRBJ2-3	NA	TRBD1
TGTGCCAGCAGTCCCACCATGACAGGGCGAGATGGCTACACCTTC	CASSPTMTGRDGYTF	TRBV28	TRBJ1-2	NA	TRBD1
TGCAGCGTTGTCGGCGGGAGGGCCGCGGACGAGCAGTACTTC	CSVVGGRAADEQYF	TRBV29-1	TRBJ2-7	NA	TRBD2
TGTGCCAGCAGCTTAGGTAGCGGCCAAGAGACCCAGTACTTC	CASSLGSGQETQYF	TRBV7-9	TRBJ2-5	NA	NA
TGTGCCAGCAGCCTAAGGACAGGGAATAACTATGGCTACACCTTC	CASSLRTGNNYGYTF	TRBV3-1/TRBV3-2	TRBJ1-2	NA	TRBD1
TGTGCCAGCAGCTTAGCCATCGCAGGCAATCAGCCCCAGCATTTT	CASSLAIAGNQPQHF	TRBV7-8	TRBJ1-5	NA	NA
TGTGCCAGCAGTGAATTCTTGCAGGTGGCCGACGAGCAGTACTTC	CASSEFLQVADEQYF	TRBV25-1	TRBJ2-7	NA	NA
TGTGCCAGCTCAAGCCGGACAGGGGTGCAGCCCCAGCATTTT	CASSSRTGVQPQHF	TRBV18	TRBJ1-5	NA	TRBD1